This T cell receptor (beta chain) emerged from a study of blood T cell repertoires in COVID-19. Study-wide background: Specimens from acute and convalescent COVID-19 originated in the United States, Italy and Spain.

Some clones are missing from TCRdb's copy, which holds only in-frame ones; the method was immunoSEQ multiplex PCR. In the table there are about 220,000 clones, 80% to 90% of which are singletons. Germline loops: CDR1 LNHDA, CDR2 SQIVND (reference sequence). The CDR3 covers 14 residues. V dropped 6 bases and J dropped 6; count of bases not matched to a gene: 11. The sample was peripheral blood. The chain is built from TRBV19 and TRBJ2-7; 7 nucleotides match TRBD1. The sequence was obtained from a woman aged 65 to 85 with acute or convalescent COVID-19. CDR3 sequence reads: CASSSGTASIEQYF. For the CDR3, the DNA is TGTGCCAGTAGCTCCGGGACAGCTTCTATCGAGCAGTACTTC.